Listed here are 22 T cell receptor beta chains from one sample, sequenced in a study of blood T cells in healthy people across ages. A second PCR of roughly 7 to 11 cycles used a sample-barcoded 5' primer and a J-beta primer mix. One entry per CDR3 protein, called by TCRdb with MiXCR from the 5' RACE reads. This sample has about 780,000 distinct CDR3 sequences; 46% occur once, and the top ten carry 18%. Sequenced sample: blood. The receptors originated from an elderly man in good health.

In its sample, this clonotype was seen a few times. The rearrangement uses TRBV7-6 and TRBJ2-7; 9 bases map to TRBD2. With V trimmed by 1 base and J by 4 bases, 8 bases remained unmatched. This CDR3 comprises 16 residues. Germline values: CDR1 SGHVS, CDR2 FNYEAQ. This CDR3 is CASSLGAGGPLYEQYF. The CDR3 DNA reads as TGTGCCAGCAGCTTAGGGGCGGGAGGGCCCCTATACGAGCAGTACTTC. Full variable domain (missing parts from reference TRBV7-6 and TRBJ2-7): GAGVSQSPRYKVTKRGQDVALRCDPISGHVSLYWYRQALGQGPEFLTYFNYEAQQDKSGLPNDRFSAERPEGSISTLTIQRTEQRDSAMYRCASSLGAGGPLYEQYFGPGTRLTVT.

This clonotype has more than one count but fewer than ten. The CDR3 nucleotides read TGTGCCAGCAGCAAAATTAGGGACTTGAGTTCCTACAATGAGCAGTTCTTC. It translates to CASSKIRDLSSYNEQFF. This chain uses TRBV7-2 with TRBJ2-1, with D possibly TRBD2 on 6 matching bases. CDR3 length: 17 amino acids. V lost 5 bases and J lost 1, with 18 bases in between. Germline V gives CDR1 SGHTA, CDR2 FQGNSA.

This clonotype was observed once. The rearrangement uses TRBV27 and TRBJ1-3, with 10 bases fitting TRBD1. The CDR3 runs 15 residues. Per the germline V gene, CDR1 is MNHEY and CDR2 is SMNVEV (reference sequence). The junction had 3 bases not matched to a gene; V was cut back by 3 bases and J by 4 bases. CDR3 residues: CASSFGTGDGNTIYF. In nucleotides, the CDR3 is TGTGCCAGCAGTTTCGGGACAGGGGACGGAAACACCATATATTTT.

The gene calls are TRBV7-2 and TRBJ2-7; D tentatively reads TRBD1 or TRBD2 (5 bases each). The CDR3 contains 14 residues. Trimming removed 0 bases from V and 7 bases from J, with 13 bases in between. CDR1 and CDR2 (germline): SGHTA, FQGNSA. The CDR3 spells CASSLAGPTNEQYF. As DNA, the CDR3 is TGTGCCAGCAGCTTAGCGGGACCTACGAATGAGCAGTACTTC.

The chain combines TRBV2 with TRBJ2-2; 7 nucleotides match TRBD1. With V trimmed by 6 bases and J by 5 bases, 12 bases remained unmatched. CDR3 length: 16 residues. Germline lookup yields CDR1 SNHLY and CDR2 FYNNEI. The CDR3 DNA sequence: TGTGCCAGCAGCGCTGGGATACCGGGACAGACCGGGGAGCTGTTTTTT. Translation: CASSAGIPGQTGELFF. The whole variable domain, filled in from reference TRBV2 and TRBJ2-2, reads EPEVTQTPSHQVTQMGQEVILRCVPISNHLYFYWYRQILGQKVEFLVSFYNNEISEKSEIFDDQFSVERPDGSNFTLKIRSTKLEDSAMYFCASSAGIPGQTGELFFGEGSRLTVL.

This clonotype was seen just once. J is TRBJ2-7 and V is TRBV9; 8 bases are shared with TRBD1. With 2 bases clipped from V and 2 bases from J, the junction kept 6 bases outside the gene matches. Germline loops: CDR1 SGDLS, CDR2 YYNGEE. There are 15 residues in the CDR3. The CDR3 here is CASSVAQGAAYEQYF. The CDR3 region has the DNA TGTGCCAGCAGCGTGGCCCAGGGGGCCGCCTACGAGCAGTACTTC.

About this clonotype itself: A much larger clone is a single base away; this may be a read error. The chain links TRBV5-1 to TRBJ2-1; possible D gene TRBD2, 6 bases. There are 13 residues in the CDR3. From germline, CDR1 is SGHRS and CDR2 YFSETQ. The V end lost 4 bases, the J end lost 13 bases, and 18 bases lay between the germline ends. CDR3 coding DNA: TGCGCCAGCAGCGGCGCGGGGTTAGAGACCCAGTTCTTC. Its protein is CASSGAGLETQFF. Supplemented by reference TRBV5-1 and TRBJ2-1, the full variable domain reads KAGVTQTPRYLIKTRGQQVTLSCSPISGHRSVSWYQQTPGQGLQFLFEYFSETQRNKGNFPGRFSGRQFSNSRSEMNVSTLELGDSALYLCASSGAGLETQFFGPGTRLTVL.

The chain recombines TRBV29-1 with TRBJ2-5; D is ambiguous. The J call is doubtful: the DNA matches TRBJ2-7 better. Germline CDR1 and CDR2: SQVTM and ANQGSEA. The length of the CDR3 is 12 residues. CDR3 nucleotides: TGCAGCGTTGCCCTCAGCCCCCACGAGCAGTACTTC. Amino acid sequence: CSVALSPHEQYF.

V usage is TRBV25-1 and J usage is TRBJ2-7; D tentatively reads TRBD1 or TRBD2 (5 bases each). CDR1 is MGHDK, CDR2 SYGVNS, per germline. The CDR3 consists of 14 residues. Trimming removed 5 bases at V and 2 bases at J, with 13 bases between. CDR3 sequence: CASSFPGRTYEQYF. CDR3 bases: TGTGCCAGCAGTTTCCCGGGACGGACCTACGAGCAGTACTTC.

A few counts support this clonotype. V and J are TRBV5-1 and TRBJ1-1, with D unresolved. The CDR3 has 15 amino acids. The V gene's germline CDR1 is SGHRS and CDR2 YFSETQ. V lost 4 bases, J lost 1 base, and 14 bases lay in between. CDR3 region: CASSGPRERNTEAFF. The CDR3 DNA sequence: TGCGCCAGCAGCGGGCCGAGGGAGAGGAACACTGAAGCTTTCTTT.

Only a few counts were recorded for this clonotype. The J gene is TRBJ2-1, the V gene TRBV7-2, with D unclear. This CDR3 has 16 amino acids. The V and J ends lost 5 bases and 1 base respectively, with 15 bases between them. Germline V lookup: CDR1 SGHTA, CDR2 FQGNSA. This chain's CDR3 is CASSRNRAASYNEQFF. The CDR3 DNA sequence: TGTGCCAGCAGCCGGAATCGGGCCGCTTCCTACAATGAGCAGTTCTTC. Drawing the rest from reference TRBV7-2 and TRBJ2-1, the complete variable domain is GAGVSQSPSNKVTEKGKDVELRCDPISGHTALYWYRQSLGQGLEFLIYFQGNSAPDKSGLPSDRFSAERTGGSVSTLTIQRTQQEDSAVYLCASSRNRAASYNEQFFGPGTRLTVL.

This chain connects TRBV5-1 to TRBJ2-1; TRBD2 matches 9 bases. J gave up 4 bases and V 3 bases, and 5 bases lay outside the gene matches. CDR1 is SGHRS and CDR2 is YFSETQ in the germline V gene. The CDR3 length is 15 residues. This CDR3 reads CASSSLSGGYNEQFF. For the CDR3, the DNA is TGCGCCAGCAGCTCTCTTAGCGGGGGATACAATGAGCAGTTCTTC.

The chain couples TRBV29-1 to TRBJ2-3; 8 bases align to TRBD2. V shed 1 base and J 2 bases; nucleotides not matched to a gene: 2. Germline assignment: CDR1 SQVTM and CDR2 ANQGSEA. The CDR3 extends over 14 amino acids. DNA of the CDR3: TGCAGCGTTGAAGGAGCGGGGGCCACAGATACGCAGTATTTT. Amino acid sequence: CSVEGAGATDTQYF.

V usage is TRBV20-1 and J usage is TRBJ1-4, with a weak D call TRBD1 (5 bases). CDR1 DFQATT and CDR2 SNEGSKA come from the germline V gene (reference sequence). V was trimmed by 5 bases and J by 6 bases, leaving 13 bases between them. CDR3 length: 13 amino acids. CDR3 sequence reads: CSARELGDEKLFF. The CDR3 region has the DNA TGCAGTGCTCGGGAACTAGGGGATGAAAAACTGTTTTTT.

CDR3 sequence: CASSYSTPSGGSYEQYF. The CDR3 nucleotides are TGTGCCAGCAGTTACTCGACCCCTAGCGGGGGTTCCTACGAGCAGTACTTC. The chain is built from TRBV6-5 and TRBJ2-7, with 10 bases that match TRBD2. Per the germline V gene, CDR1 is MNHEY and CDR2 is SVGAGI. The CDR3 consists of 17 residues. The V gene end was trimmed by 0 bases and the J gene end by 1 base; junction bases not matched to a gene: 6.

This clonotype was seen at least ten times. The rearrangement links TRBV7-2 to TRBJ2-1; D call uncertain. There are 15 residues in the CDR3. CDR1 SGHTA and CDR2 FQGNSA come from the germline V gene. Trimming removed 6 bases at V and 6 bases at J, with 18 bases between. CDR3 sequence: CASRRPPPGANEQFF. DNA of the CDR3: TGTGCCAGCAGACGCCCCCCGCCTGGTGCCAATGAGCAGTTCTTC.

CDR3 bases: TGTGCCAGCGGAGGGAATAGCGGGAGGGAACAAGAGACCCAGTACTTC. This gives the protein CASGGNSGREQETQYF. V and J are TRBV2 and TRBJ2-5, with TRBD2 matching over 11 bases. CDR1 SNHLY and CDR2 FYNNEI come from the germline V gene. The CDR3 extends over 16 amino acids. V lost 8 bases and J lost 2; bases outside the gene matches: 10.

V and J are TRBV5-1 and TRBJ2-1, with D unresolved. Germline CDR1 is SGHRS and CDR2 is YFSETQ. CDR3 length equals 11 residues. The V gene lost 5 bases and the J gene lost 7 bases, with 7 bases spanning the gap. CDR3 sequence: CASRGSNEQFF. In DNA, the CDR3 is TGCGCCAGCAGAGGGTCTAATGAGCAGTTCTTC.

To note about this clonotype: One end of the junction does not line up with germline, which may come from a read error. The J gene is TRBJ2-4, the V gene TRBV5-5; no reliable D call. The DNA end lines up better with TRBJ2-7; the J call may be wrong. CDR3 size: 16 residues. The germline CDR1 and CDR2 sequences are SGHKS and YYEKEE (reference sequence). CDR3 protein: CACSLDPTPVSYEQYF. The CDR3 coding sequence is TGTGCCTGCAGCTTAGACCCGACCCCAGTGTCCTACGAGCAGTACTTC.

Only a few counts were recorded for this clonotype. The rearrangement joins TRBV5-1 to TRBJ2-5; unclear D gene. The CDR3 runs 14 residues. Germline V gene data show CDR1 as SGHRS and CDR2 as YFSETQ. The V and J ends lost 1 base and 1 base respectively, with 8 bases between them. The CDR3 loop is CASSLMHLQETQYF. For the CDR3, the DNA is TGCGCCAGCAGCTTGATGCATCTCCAAGAGACCCAGTACTTC.

The gene calls are TRBV21-1 and TRBJ2-1; the D call in the table, TRBD1, was not verified against the DNA. Near its end, the DNA agrees better with TRBJ2-7, so the J call may be wrong. TRBV21-1 is recorded as a pseudogene. This CDR3 comprises 17 residues. The CDR3 reads CASITPQGAVTYNEQYF. Written as DNA, the CDR3 is TGTGCCAGCATCACCCCGCAGGGAGCGGTTACCTACAATGAGCAGTACTTC.

The chain couples TRBV25-1 to TRBJ2-5; tentatively, D is TRBD2 (6 bases). Germline loops: CDR1 MGHDK, CDR2 SYGVNS. CDR3 length: 14 residues. Trimming took off 2 bases at V and 5 bases at J, with 12 bases between the two ends. Here the CDR3 DNA reads TGTGCCAGCAGTGAAGGGACTCCTCGTGAGACCCAGTACTTC. This sequence encodes CASSEGTPRETQYF.